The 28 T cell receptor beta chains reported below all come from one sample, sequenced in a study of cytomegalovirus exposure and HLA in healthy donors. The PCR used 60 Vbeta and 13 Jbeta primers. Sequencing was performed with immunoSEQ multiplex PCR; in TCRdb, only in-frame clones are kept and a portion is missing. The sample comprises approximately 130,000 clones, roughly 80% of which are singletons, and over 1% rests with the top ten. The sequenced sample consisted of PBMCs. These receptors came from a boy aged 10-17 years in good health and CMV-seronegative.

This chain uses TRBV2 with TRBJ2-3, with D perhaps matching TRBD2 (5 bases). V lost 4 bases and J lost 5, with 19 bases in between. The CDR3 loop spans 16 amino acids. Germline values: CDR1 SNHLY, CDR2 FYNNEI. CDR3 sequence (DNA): TGTGCCAGCAGTGCGCCTAGCAAGAGTTTTCTAGATACGCAGTATTTT. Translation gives CASSAPSKSFLDTQYF.

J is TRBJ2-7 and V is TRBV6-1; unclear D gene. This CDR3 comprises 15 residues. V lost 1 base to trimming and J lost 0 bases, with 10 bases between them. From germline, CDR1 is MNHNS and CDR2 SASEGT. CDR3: CASSEEAYSSYEQYF. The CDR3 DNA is TGTGCCAGCAGTGAAGAGGCCTACAGCTCCTACGAGCAGTACTTC.

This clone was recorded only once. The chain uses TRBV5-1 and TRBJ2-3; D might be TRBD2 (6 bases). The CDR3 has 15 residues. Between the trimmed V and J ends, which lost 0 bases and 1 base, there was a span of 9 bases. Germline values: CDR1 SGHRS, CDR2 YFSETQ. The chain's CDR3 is CASSLVGLGTDTQYF. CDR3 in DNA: TGCGCCAGCAGCTTGGTGGGACTTGGCACAGATACGCAGTATTTT.

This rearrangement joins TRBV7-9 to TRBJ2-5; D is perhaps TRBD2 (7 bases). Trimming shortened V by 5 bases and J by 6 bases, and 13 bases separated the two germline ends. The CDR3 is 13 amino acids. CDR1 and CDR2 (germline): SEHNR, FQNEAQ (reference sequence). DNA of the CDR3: TGTGCCAGCAGCCCGGGGGGCGCGAAGACCCAGTACTTC. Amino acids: CASSPGGAKTQYF. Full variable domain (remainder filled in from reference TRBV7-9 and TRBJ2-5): DTGVSQNPRHKITKRGQNVTFRCDPISEHNRLYWYRQTLGQGPEFLTYFQNEAQLEKSRLLSDRFSAERPKGSFSTLEIQRTEQGDSAMYLCASSPGGAKTQYFGPGTRLLVL.

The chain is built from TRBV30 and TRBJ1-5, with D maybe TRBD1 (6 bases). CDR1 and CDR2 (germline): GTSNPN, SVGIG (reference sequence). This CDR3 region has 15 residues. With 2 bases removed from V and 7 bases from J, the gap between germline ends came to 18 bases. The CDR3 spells CAWSPGTTSGQPQHF. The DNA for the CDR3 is TGTGCCTGGAGTCCCGGGACAACCTCGGGACAGCCCCAGCATTTT.

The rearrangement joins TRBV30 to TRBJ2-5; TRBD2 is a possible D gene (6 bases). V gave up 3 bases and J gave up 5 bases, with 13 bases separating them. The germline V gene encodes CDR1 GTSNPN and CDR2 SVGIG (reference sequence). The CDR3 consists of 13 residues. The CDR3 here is CAWSSGDQETQYF. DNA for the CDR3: TGTGCCTGGAGCTCGGGAGATCAGGAGACCCAGTACTTC.

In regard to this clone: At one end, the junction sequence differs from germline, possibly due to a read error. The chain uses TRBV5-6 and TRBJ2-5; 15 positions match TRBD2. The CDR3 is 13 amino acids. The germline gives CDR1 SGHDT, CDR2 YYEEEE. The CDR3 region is CASSLGLAGGGDF. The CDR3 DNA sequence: TGTGCCAGCAGCCTCGGACTAGCGGGAGGGGGCGACTTC. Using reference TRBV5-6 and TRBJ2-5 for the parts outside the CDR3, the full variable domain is DAGVTQSPTHLIKTRGQQVTLRCSPKSGHDTVSWYQQALGQGPQFIFQYYEEEERQRGNFPDRFSGHQFPNYSSELNVNALLLGDSALYLCASSLGLAGGGDFGPGTRLLVL.

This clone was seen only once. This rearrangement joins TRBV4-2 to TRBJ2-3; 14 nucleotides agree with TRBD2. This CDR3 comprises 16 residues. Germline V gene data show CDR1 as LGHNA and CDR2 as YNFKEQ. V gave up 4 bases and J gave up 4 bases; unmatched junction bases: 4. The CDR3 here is CASSLRLAGGPDTQYF. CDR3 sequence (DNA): TGTGCCAGCAGCCTCCGACTAGCGGGAGGGCCAGATACGCAGTATTTT.

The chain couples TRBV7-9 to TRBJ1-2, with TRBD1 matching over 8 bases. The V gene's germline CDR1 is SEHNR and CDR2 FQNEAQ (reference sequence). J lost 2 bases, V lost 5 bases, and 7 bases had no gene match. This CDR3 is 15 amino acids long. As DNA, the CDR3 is TGTGCCAGCAGCATCACGGGACAGGAAAACTATGGCTACACCTTC. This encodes CASSITGQENYGYTF.

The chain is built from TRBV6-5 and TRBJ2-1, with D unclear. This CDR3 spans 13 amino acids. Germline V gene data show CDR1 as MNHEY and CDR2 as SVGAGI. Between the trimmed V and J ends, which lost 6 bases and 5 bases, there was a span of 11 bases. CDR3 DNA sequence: TGTGCCAGCAGCTCCTCGCGAGACAATGAGCAGTTCTTC. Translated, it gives CASSSSRDNEQFF.

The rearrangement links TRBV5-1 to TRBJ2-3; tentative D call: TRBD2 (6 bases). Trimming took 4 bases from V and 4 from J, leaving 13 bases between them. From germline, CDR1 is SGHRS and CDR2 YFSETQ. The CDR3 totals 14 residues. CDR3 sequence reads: CASSRWGVPDTQYF. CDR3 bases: TGCGCCAGCAGCCGGTGGGGGGTGCCAGATACGCAGTATTTT.

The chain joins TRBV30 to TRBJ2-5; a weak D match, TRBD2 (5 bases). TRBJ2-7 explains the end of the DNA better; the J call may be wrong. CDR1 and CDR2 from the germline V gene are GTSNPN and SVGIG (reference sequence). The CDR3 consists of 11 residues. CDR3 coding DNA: TGTGCCTGGGTGACTACTGTCGAGCAGTACTTC. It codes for CAWVTTVEQYF.

CDR3 region: CAWIGRKAYGYTF. CDR3 DNA sequence: TGTGCCTGGATCGGCAGGAAGGCCTATGGCTACACCTTC. The chain employs TRBV30 and TRBJ1-2; D remains ambiguous. CDR3 length equals 13 residues. V gave up 4 bases and J gave up 4 bases, with 13 bases separating them. CDR1 GTSNPN and CDR2 SVGIG come from the germline V gene (reference sequence).

The CDR3 loop is CASSEDRGGEQYF. The CDR3 DNA follows: TGTGCCAGCAGTGAAGACAGGGGAGGCGAGCAGTACTTC. V usage is TRBV2 and J usage is TRBJ2-7, with D maybe TRBD1 (7 bases). Trimming shortened V by 1 base and J by 6 bases, and 10 bases separated the two germline ends. Germline V CDR1 and CDR2: SNHLY, FYNNEI. The CDR3 totals 13 residues.

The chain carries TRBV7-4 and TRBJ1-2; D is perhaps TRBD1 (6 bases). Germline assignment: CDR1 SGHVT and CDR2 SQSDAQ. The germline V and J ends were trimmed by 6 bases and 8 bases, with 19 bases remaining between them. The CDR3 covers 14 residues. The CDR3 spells CASSWIQGCNGYTF. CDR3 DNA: TGTGCCAGCAGTTGGATACAGGGCTGTAACGGCTACACCTTC.

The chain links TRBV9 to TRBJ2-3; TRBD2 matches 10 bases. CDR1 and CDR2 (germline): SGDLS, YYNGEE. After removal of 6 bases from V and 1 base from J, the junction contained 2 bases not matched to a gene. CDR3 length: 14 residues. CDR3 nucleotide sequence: TGTGCCAGCAACCTAGCGGGGGGCACAGATACGCAGTATTTT. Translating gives CASNLAGGTDTQYF.

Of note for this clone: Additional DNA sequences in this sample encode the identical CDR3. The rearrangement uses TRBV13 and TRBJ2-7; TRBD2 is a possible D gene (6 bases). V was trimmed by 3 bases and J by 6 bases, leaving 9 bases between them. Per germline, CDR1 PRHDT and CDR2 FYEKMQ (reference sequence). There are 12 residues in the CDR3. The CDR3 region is CASSLGGSEQYF. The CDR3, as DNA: TGTGCCAGCAGCTTGGGGGGAAGCGAGCAGTACTTC.

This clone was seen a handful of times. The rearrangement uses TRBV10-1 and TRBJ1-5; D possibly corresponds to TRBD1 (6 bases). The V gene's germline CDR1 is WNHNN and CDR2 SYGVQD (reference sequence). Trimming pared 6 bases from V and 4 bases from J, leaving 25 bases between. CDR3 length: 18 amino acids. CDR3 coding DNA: TGCGCCAGCAGCTTACCACAGGGTGGAGAGGGGGATAATCAGCCCCAGCATTTT. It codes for CASSLPQGGEGDNQPQHF.

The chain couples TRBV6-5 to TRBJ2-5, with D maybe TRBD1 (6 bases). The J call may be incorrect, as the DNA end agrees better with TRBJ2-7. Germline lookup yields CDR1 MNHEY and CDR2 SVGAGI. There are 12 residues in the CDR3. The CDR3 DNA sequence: TGTGCCACCACAGGGATCACCTACGAGCAGTACTTC. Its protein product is CATTGITYEQYF.

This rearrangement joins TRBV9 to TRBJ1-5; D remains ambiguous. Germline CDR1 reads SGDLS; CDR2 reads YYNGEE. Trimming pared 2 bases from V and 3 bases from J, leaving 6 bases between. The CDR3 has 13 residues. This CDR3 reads CASSVNTNQPQHF. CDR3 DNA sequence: TGTGCCAGCAGCGTGAACACCAATCAGCCCCAGCATTTT.

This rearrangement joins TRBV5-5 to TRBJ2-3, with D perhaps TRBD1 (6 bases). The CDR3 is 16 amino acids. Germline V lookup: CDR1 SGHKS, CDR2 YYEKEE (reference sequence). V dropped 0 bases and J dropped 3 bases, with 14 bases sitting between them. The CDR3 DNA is TGTGCCAGCAGCTTGGTCCCAGGGGTAGTAACAGATACGCAGTATTTT. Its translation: CASSLVPGVVTDTQYF.

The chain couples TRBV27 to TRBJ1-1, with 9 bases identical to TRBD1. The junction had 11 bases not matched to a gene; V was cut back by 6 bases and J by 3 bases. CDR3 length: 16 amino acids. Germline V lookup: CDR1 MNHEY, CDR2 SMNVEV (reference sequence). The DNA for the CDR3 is TGTGCCAGCAGACCTTGGGACAGGGAAGTTGACACTGAAGCTTTCTTT. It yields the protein CASRPWDREVDTEAFF.

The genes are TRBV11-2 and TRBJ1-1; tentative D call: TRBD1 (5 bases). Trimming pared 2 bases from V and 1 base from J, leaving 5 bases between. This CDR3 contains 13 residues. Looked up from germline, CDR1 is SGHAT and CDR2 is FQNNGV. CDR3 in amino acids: CASSLRGNTEAFF. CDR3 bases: TGTGCCAGCAGCTTAAGGGGGAACACTGAAGCTTTCTTT.

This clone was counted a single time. The CDR3 coding sequence is TGTGCCAGCAGCCCGGGACAGGGAAACACCATATATTTT. Translating gives CASSPGQGNTIYF. This chain uses TRBV7-8 with TRBJ1-3; TRBD1 matches 7 bases. In germline, CDR1 is SGHVS, CDR2 FQNEAQ. There are 13 residues in the CDR3. Trimming took 5 bases from V and 4 from J; bases not matched to a gene: 2.

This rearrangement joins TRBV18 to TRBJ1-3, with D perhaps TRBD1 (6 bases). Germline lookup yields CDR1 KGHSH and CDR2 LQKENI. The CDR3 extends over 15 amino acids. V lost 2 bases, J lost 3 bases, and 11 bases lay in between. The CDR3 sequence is CASSPGSGVGNTIYF. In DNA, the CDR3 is TGTGCCAGCTCACCAGGCTCAGGGGTTGGAAACACCATATATTTT.

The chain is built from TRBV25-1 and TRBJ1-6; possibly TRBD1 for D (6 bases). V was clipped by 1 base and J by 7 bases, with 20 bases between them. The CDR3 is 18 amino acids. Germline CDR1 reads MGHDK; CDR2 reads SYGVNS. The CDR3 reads CASSESWGRTAGNSPLHF. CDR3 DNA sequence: TGTGCCAGCAGTGAATCATGGGGGCGGACAGCCGGCAATTCACCCCTCCACTTT. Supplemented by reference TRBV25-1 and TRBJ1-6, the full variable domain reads EADIYQTPRYLVIGTGKKITLECSQTMGHDKMYWYQQDPGMELHLIHYSYGVNSTEKGDLSSESTVSRIRTEHFPLTLESARPSHTSQYLCASSESWGRTAGNSPLHFGNGTRLTVT.

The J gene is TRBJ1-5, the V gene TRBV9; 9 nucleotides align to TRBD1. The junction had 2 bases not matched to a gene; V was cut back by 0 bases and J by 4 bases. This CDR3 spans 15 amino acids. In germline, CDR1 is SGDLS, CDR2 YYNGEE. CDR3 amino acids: CASSVGDRVNQPQHF. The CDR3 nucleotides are TGTGCCAGCAGCGTAGGGGACAGGGTAAATCAGCCCCAGCATTTT.

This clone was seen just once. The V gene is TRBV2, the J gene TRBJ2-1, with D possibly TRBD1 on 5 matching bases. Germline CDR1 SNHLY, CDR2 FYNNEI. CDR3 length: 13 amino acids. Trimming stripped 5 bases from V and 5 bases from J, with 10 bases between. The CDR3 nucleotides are TGTGCCAGCAGTACGGACACGAACAATGAGCAGTTCTTC. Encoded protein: CASSTDTNNEQFF.